This is a list of T cell receptor beta chains from one sample in a study of CD8 T cells in Susac syndrome. TCRdb reprocessed the immunoSEQ multiplex PCR reads via MiXCR and lists one record per CDR3 protein. The sample carries over 95,000 distinct CDR3 sequences, less than 95% recorded once. Sequencing was carried out using CD8+ T cells from PBMCs. These receptors were obtained from a human donor in good health. Each CDR3 is given with its conserved first and last residue.

TRBJ2-3,TRBV29-1,CSVVAGTTDTQYF
TRBJ2-7,TRBV20-1,CSASQLDRLYEQYF
TRBJ2-1,TRBV5-4,CASSLGPPGGSYNEQFF
TRBJ2-3,TRBV29-1,CSVDDRASITDTQYF
TRBJ1-5,TRBV10-3,CAISGGRVDQPQHF
TRBJ1-5,TRBV12-3/TRBV12-4,CASSFWGSNQPQHF
TRBJ1-3,TRBV5-1,CASSPSPSGNTIYF
TRBJ1-1,TRBV7-2,CATGVGGRMNTEAFF
TRBJ2-1,TRBV2,CASSEVRLAVFNEQFF
TRBJ1-2,TRBV9,CASSPSAGTDYGYTF
TRBJ1-2,TRBV10-3,CAISVRSLQADANYGYTF
TRBJ1-2,TRBV6-4,CASSPTGRNYGYTF
TRBJ1-1,TRBV6-2/TRBV6-3,CASSQLTGATEAFF
TRBJ2-2,TRBV13,CASSSGALTGELFF
TRBJ2-2,TRBV25-1,CASSGTSGSLGTGELFF
TRBJ2-1,TRBV7-2,CASSSGLAPTYNEQFF
TRBJ1-1,TRBV20-1,CSVRDRAMNTEAFF
TRBJ2-6,TRBV14,CASSQGGLTSGYYSGANVLTF
TRBJ1-1,TRBV19,CASSIAPFGTEAFF
TRBJ2-3,TRBV5-6,CASSLGWPSTQYF
TRBJ1-1,TRBV4-3,CASSQDSGILNTEAFF
TRBJ2-3,TRBV6-2/TRBV6-3,CASTDRGTDTQYF
TRBJ1-4,TRBV5-6,CASSSGTGVYNEKLFF
TRBJ2-2,TRBV20-1,CSARPDMGLLAGVNTGELFF
TRBJ1-1,TRBV3-1,CASSQEGSEAFF
TRBJ2-7,TRBV5-1,CASSLAGGRSYEQYF
TRBJ2-7,TRBV13,CASSSRRTSSAYEQYF
TRBJ2-1,TRBV3-1,CASSHRGEQFF
TRBJ2-5,TRBV20-1,CSARGFEETQYF
TRBJ2-6,TRBV6-5,CASSGANVLTF
TRBJ2-1,TRBV19,CASKARNGSCEQFF
TRBJ1-2,TRBV25-1,CASSEYSLNYGYTF
TRBJ1-5,TRBV20-1,CSAIKGGADQPQHF
TRBJ2-3,TRBV5-6,CASSFGGGGTADTQYF
TRBJ1-3,TRBV7-9,CASRPRDSGNTIYF
TRBJ1-1,TRBV5-6,CASSLADGDREAFF
TRBJ1-3,TRBV7-2,CASSLVGTGAASGNTIYF
TRBJ2-5,TRBV5-1,CASSLEAALGETQYF
TRBJ2-7,TRBV10-2,CASLSAGVGEQYF
TRBJ1-1,TRBV29-1,CSFRQGGDTEAFF